This T cell receptor beta chain was found in a study of shared clonotypes between healthy human individuals. Study-wide findings and caveats: Compared with clonotypes that all four donors shared, non-shared clonotypes had lower generation probabilities.

Note on this clone: Its specificity is not known.

Profiled with immunoSEQ multiplex PCR; TCRdb holds only in-frame clones, not every one. In the table there are about 340,000 clones, less than 85% of which are singletons. The CDR3 is 16 amino acids. V dropped 3 bases and J dropped 6; count of bases not matched to a gene: 13. Germline CDR1 reads SGHRS; CDR2 reads YFSETQ. The clonotype was recovered from a man aged 30 to 39 in good health. This chain connects TRBV5-1 to TRBJ2-3, with TRBD1 identical over 7 bases. Sequenced material: memory CD4+ T cells sorted from blood. The subset: CD45RA-negative fraction. The CDR3 nucleotides are TGCGCCAGCAGCTCTTCCCCAACGACAGGGCCGGATACGCAGTATTTT. This translates into CASSSSPTTGPDTQYF. The entire variable domain, with the rest obtained from reference TRBV5-1 and TRBJ2-3, is as follows: KAGVTQTPRYLIKTRGQQVTLSCSPISGHRSVSWYQQTPGQGLQFLFEYFSETQRNKGNFPGRFSGRQFSNSRSEMNVSTLELGDSALYLCASSSSPTTGPDTQYFGPGTRLTVL.